Listed below are T cell receptor beta chains from one sample, sequenced in a study of tumor and adjacent non-tumor tissue in lung cancer. MiXCR, applied by TCRdb to the multiplex PCR reads, yields one record per CDR3 protein. The sample lists about 93,000 distinct CDR3 sequences; 65% to 75% were seen once. Input material: lung tumor tissue. These receptors were taken from a man in his fifties or sixties with non-small cell lung cancer. Each CDR3 is given with its conserved first and last residue. Each record gives: J gene, V gene, clone size, D gene, CDR3 protein, CDR3 DNA. D genes are given only for firm matches. Clone size appears in some rows only: once, few, many, or a class for an expanded clone.

>TRBJ2-7|TRBV14|-|-
CASNTNLNNEQYF
TGTGCCAGCAACACCAACTTAAACAATGAGCAGTACTTC
>TRBJ2-3|TRBV5-4|-|-
CASSLGGPGGNQPQYF
TGTGCCAGCAGCTTGGGCGGACCGGGTGGCAATCAGCCCCAGTATTTT
>TRBJ2-2|TRBV6-5|-|-
CASIAGAAELFF
TGTGCCTCTATTGCGGGCGCCGCGGAGCTGTTTTTC
>TRBJ2-5|TRBV28|-|TRBD2
CVSSFSGRALIETQYF
TGTGTCAGCAGTTTTAGCGGGAGGGCCCTCATTGAGACCCAGTACTTC
>TRBJ2-3|TRBV7-9|-|-
CASSFGTRGIIDTQYF
TGTGCTAGCAGCTTCGGGACAAGGGGCATCATAGATACGCAGTATTTT
>TRBJ1-2|TRBV6-2/TRBV6-3|-|-
CASSPKDSLVGYGYAF
TGTGCCAGCAGCCCTAAGGACAGTTTGGTCGGCTATGGTTACGCCTTC
>TRBJ1-4|TRBV9|-|TRBD1
CANSVEGQYNEKLFF
TGTGCCAACAGCGTAGAGGGACAGTATAATGAAAAACTGTTTTTT
>TRBJ2-5|TRBV20-1|few|TRBD2
CSAGTSGAPQETQYF
TGCAGCGCCGGGACTAGCGGGGCTCCTCAAGAGACCCAGTACTTC
>TRBJ2-3|TRBV7-9|-|-
CASSLAKGKITDTQYF
TGTGCCAGCAGCTTAGCCAAGGGCAAGATCACAGATACGCAGTATTTT
>TRBJ2-1|TRBV29-1|-|-
CSVEDLQWRTNGEQFF
TGTAGCGTTGAAGATCTTCAATGGAGGACCAATGGTGAGCAGTTCTTC
>TRBJ2-7|TRBV6-1|-|-
CANTHIQPGSERYF
TGTGCCAACACGCATATCCAGCCGGGGAGCGAGAGGTACTTC
>TRBJ1-4|TRBV4-3|-|TRBD1
CDSSQDRAEKLFF
TGCGACAGCAGCCAGGACAGGGCTGAAAAACTGTTTTTT
>TRBJ2-7|TRBV11-3|-|-
CVSSFQGTIYEQYF
TGTGTCAGCAGCTTCCAGGGCACTATATACGAGCAGTACTTC
>TRBJ2-5|TRBV5-4|-|-
CASSDQETQYF
TGTGCCAGCAGCGACCAAGAGACCCAATACTTC
>TRBJ2-5|TRBV4-2|-|-
CACSQNPDIQETQYF
TGTGCCTGCAGCCAAAACCCGGACATACAAGAGACCCAGTACTTC
>TRBJ1-2|TRBV6-5|many|TRBD1
CASSYSVQGAGYTF
TGTGCCAGCAGTTACTCGGTACAGGGGGCGGGCTACACCTTC
>TRBJ2-1|TRBV29-1|-|TRBD2
CSTGTSGAIKEQFF
TGCAGCACTGGGACTAGCGGGGCTATAAAAGAGCAGTTCTTC
>TRBJ2-1|TRBV29-1|-|-
CSDVDGVSSYNEQFF
TGCAGTGATGTTGACGGGGTGAGCTCCTACAATGAGCAGTTCTTC
>TRBJ2-2|TRBV29-1|many|TRBD1
CSVLQGGTNGELFF
TGCAGCGTTTTACAGGGGGGCACAAATGGGGAGCTGTTTTTT
>TRBJ1-5|TRBV28|-|-
CASSHGRGALDSNQPQHF
TGTGCCAGCAGCCACGGGCGGGGGGCTTTGGATAGCAATCAGCCCCAGCATTTT
>TRBJ2-7|TRBV7-8|many|TRBD2
CASSLLGLAAVSYEQYF
TGTGCCAGCAGCTTATTGGGACTAGCGGCAGTTTCCTACGAGCAGTACTTC